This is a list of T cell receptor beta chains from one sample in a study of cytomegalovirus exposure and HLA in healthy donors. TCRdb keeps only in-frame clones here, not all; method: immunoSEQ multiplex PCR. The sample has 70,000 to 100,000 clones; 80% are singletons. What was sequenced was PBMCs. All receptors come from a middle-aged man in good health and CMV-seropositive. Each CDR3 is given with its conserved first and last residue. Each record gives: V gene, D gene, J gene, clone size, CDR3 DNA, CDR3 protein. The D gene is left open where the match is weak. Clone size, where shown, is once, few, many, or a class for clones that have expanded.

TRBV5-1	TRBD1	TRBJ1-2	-	TGCGCCAGCAGCCCTCAGGGGGCGGTCTATGGCTACACCTTC	CASSPQGAVYGYTF
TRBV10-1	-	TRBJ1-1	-	TGCGCCAGCAGTGAATCTCCAGGGAACACTGAAGCTTTCTTT	CASSESPGNTEAFF
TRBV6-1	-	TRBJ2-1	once	TGTGCCAGCGGGGCTTACAATGAGCAGTTCTTC	CASGAYNEQFF
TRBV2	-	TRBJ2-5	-	TGTGCCAGCAGTGAACGGCGGATTGAGTACTTC	CASSERRIEYF
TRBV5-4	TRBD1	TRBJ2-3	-	TGTGCCAGCACCTCCGGGACAGGCACAGATACGCAGTATTTT	CASTSGTGTDTQYF
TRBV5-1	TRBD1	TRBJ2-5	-	TGCGCCAGCAGCAAATACAGGGGAGAGACCCAGTACTTC	CASSKYRGETQYF
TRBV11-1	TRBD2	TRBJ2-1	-	TGTGCCAGCAGCTTACCTAGTGGGACTAGCGGGAGTTCAAATGAGCAGTTCTTC	CASSLPSGTSGSSNEQFF
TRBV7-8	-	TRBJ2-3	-	TGTGCCAGCAGCTTGCAACTAGCAGATACGCAGTATTTT	CASSLQLADTQYF
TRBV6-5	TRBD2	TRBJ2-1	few	TGTGCCACAAGACTAGCGGGAAACAATGAGCAGTTCTTC	CATRLAGNNEQFF
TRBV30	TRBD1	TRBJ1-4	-	TGTGCCTGGAGTGTAAACAGGGGGGATTGGGAAAAACTGTTTTTT	CAWSVNRGDWEKLFF
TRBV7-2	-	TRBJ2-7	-	TGTGCCAGCAGCTTAGAGACATCAAGCTCCTACGAGCAGTACTTC	CASSLETSSSYEQYF
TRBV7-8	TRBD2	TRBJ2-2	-	TGTGCCAGCAGCTTAGGGCTAGCGGGGAACACCGGGGAGCTGTTTTTT	CASSLGLAGNTGELFF
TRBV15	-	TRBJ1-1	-	TGTGCCACCAGCAGAGTTTTAGACTATGAAGCTTTCTTT	CATSRVLDYEAFF
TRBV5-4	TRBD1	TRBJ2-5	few	TGTGCCAGCAGCCTGGACAGGGGTCACCAAGAGACCCAGTACTTC	CASSLDRGHQETQYF
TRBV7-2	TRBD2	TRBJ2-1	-	TGTGCCAGCAGCTTAGGTACTAGCGGAGACAATGAGCAGTTCTTC	CASSLGTSGDNEQFF
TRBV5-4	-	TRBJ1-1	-	TGTGCCAGCAGTCAAAGACGGGAGCGAGGCACTGAAGCTTTCTTT	CASSQRRERGTEAFF
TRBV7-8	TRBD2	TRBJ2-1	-	TGTGCCAGCAGCTTACCGCTAGCGGGAGTTGAGCAGTTCTTC	CASSLPLAGVEQFF
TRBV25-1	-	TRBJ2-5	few	TGTGCCAGCAGTGAATCCGGACTGCTAGCCCAAGAGACCCAGTACTTC	CASSESGLLAQETQYF
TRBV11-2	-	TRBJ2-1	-	TGTGCCAGCAGCGACAGAGCGGAGCAGTTCTTC	CASSDRAEQFF
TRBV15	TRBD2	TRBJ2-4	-	TGTGCCACCAGCATCGGTATCCAGCGGGATTACATTCAGTACTTC	CATSIGIQRDYIQYF
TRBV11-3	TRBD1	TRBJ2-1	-	TGTGCCAGCAGCTTAAGGACAGGGGTACACAATGAGCAGTTCTTC	CASSLRTGVHNEQFF
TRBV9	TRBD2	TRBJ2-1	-	TGTGCCAGCAGCGTAGCCCCGGGGACTAGCAGGAATGAGCAGTTCTTC	CASSVAPGTSRNEQFF
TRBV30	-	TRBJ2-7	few	TGTGCCTGGAGTGTAATGCGGGAGCAGTACTTC	CAWSVMREQYF
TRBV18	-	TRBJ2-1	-	TGTGCCAGCTCACCTCACAGGGATGATGAGCAGTTCTTC	CASSPHRDDEQFF
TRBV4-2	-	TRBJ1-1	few	TGTGCCAGCAGCCAAGAAGGCGGAAACACTGAAGCTTTCTTT	CASSQEGGNTEAFF
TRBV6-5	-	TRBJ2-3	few	TGTGCCAGCAGTTACCGTACAGGGAAAGATACGCAGTATTTT	CASSYRTGKDTQYF
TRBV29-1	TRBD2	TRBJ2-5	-	TGCAGCGGCGCGCCGAGATCCCTATTGGGGGGGGAGACCCAGTACTTC	CSGAPRSLLGGETQYF
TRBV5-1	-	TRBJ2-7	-	TGCGCCAGCAGCCAACAGGCTTCGTACGAGCAGTACTTC	CASSQQASYEQYF
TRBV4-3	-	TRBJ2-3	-	TGCGCCAGCAGCCCGACAGGAGCCACAGATACGCAGTATTTT	CASSPTGATDTQYF
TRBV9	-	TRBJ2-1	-	TGTGCCAGCAGCGGATACGGGAACAACAATGAGCAGTTCTTC	CASSGYGNNNEQFF
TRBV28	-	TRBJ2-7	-	TGTGCCAGCAGATTCAGCAGGGTAACCTACGAGCAGTACTTC	CASRFSRVTYEQYF
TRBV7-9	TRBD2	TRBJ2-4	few	TGTGCCAGCAGCTCCGTAGCGGGAGGGCGGGAGAACATTCAGTACTTC	CASSSVAGGRENIQYF
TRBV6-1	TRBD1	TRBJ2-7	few	TGTGCCAGCACCCGGGACAGGTTTTCCTACGAGCAGTACTTC	CASTRDRFSYEQYF
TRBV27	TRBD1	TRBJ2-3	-	TGTGCCAGCAGTCCGAGACAGGGAACAGATACGCAGTATTTT	CASSPRQGTDTQYF
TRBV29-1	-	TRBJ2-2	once	TGCAGCGTTGAAAGTAGCCTTCTGAACACCGGGGAGCTGTTTTTT	CSVESSLLNTGELFF
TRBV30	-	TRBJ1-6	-	TGTGCCTGGAGTCGCAGGGAGGACTCACCCCTCCACTTT	CAWSRREDSPLHF